Following are 10 T cell receptor beta chains from one sample sequenced in a study of response to subunit inactivated influenza vaccine. TCRdb analysed the RT-PCR reads with MiXCR anew, one entry per CDR3 protein. The sample contains 500,000 to 600,000 distinct CDR3 sequences, 12% of which appear only once. This specimen consisted of PBMCs from blood, obtained on the day of vaccination. Source of these receptors: a man aged 50 to 60 who received an inactivated influenza vaccine.

Concerning this clonotype itself: A much larger clone lies one base from this, so it may be a read error. The chain combines TRBV11-3 with TRBJ2-7; TRBD2 is a possible D gene (5 bases). In germline, CDR1 is SGHNT, CDR2 YENEEA. The CDR3 length is 13 residues. The V end lost 1 base, the J end lost 5 bases, and 9 bases lay between the germline ends. The CDR3 DNA is TGTGCCAGCAGCTTAGGGATCGGGGACGAGCAGTACTTC. This codes for CASSLGIGDEQYF.

This clonotype has more than one count but fewer than ten. The CDR3 here is CASSARTGEAFF. The CDR3 coding sequence is TGCGCCAGCAGCGCCCGGACAGGGGAGGCTTTCTTT. The chain is built from TRBV4-3 and TRBJ1-1, with 9 bases identical to TRBD1. Germline assignment: CDR1 LGHNA and CDR2 YSLEER. The CDR3 runs to 12 residues. Unmatched junction bases numbered 6, after V lost 5 bases and J lost 11 bases.

J is TRBJ2-7 and V is TRBV28, with no clear D. Germline-derived CDR1 and CDR2 are MDHEN and SYDVKM. V lost 2 bases to trimming and J lost 7 bases, with 15 bases between them. The CDR3 spans 14 residues. CDR3 sequence (DNA): TGTGCCAGCAGTTTAAGGCTTGTCGTGGGGGAGCAGTACTTC. Its translation: CASSLRLVVGEQYF. Based on the CDR3 plus reference TRBV28 and TRBJ2-7, the full variable domain is DVKVTQSSRYLVKRTGEKVFLECVQDMDHENMFWYRQDPGLGLRLIYFSYDVKMKEKGDIPEGYSVSREKKERFSLILESASTNQTSMYLCASSLRLVVGEQYFGPGTRLTVT.

The chain carries TRBV3-1 and TRBJ2-2; D unclear. Germline V CDR1 and CDR2: LGHDT, YNNKEL (reference sequence). V shed 4 bases and J shed 4 bases, with 13 bases lying between them. CDR3 size: 15 residues. The CDR3 spells CASSPSDVGTGELFF. Written as DNA, the CDR3 is TGTGCCAGCAGCCCATCTGATGTAGGCACCGGGGAGCTGTTTTTT.

This clonotype appeared many times. The chain combines TRBV10-3 with TRBJ2-7; a possible D gene is TRBD1 (6 bases). The CDR3 sequence is 14 residues long. The germline CDR1 and CDR2 sequences are ENHRY and SYGVKD. The germline V and J ends were trimmed by 8 bases and 0 bases, with 14 bases remaining between them. The CDR3 region has the DNA TGTGCCATCCGGAAGGGGGACATCTCCTACGAGCAGTACTTC. It translates to CAIRKGDISYEQYF.

This clonotype has ten or more counts. The rearrangement links TRBV4-3 to TRBJ2-3; D perhaps matches TRBD1 (6 bases). V was shortened by 0 bases and J by 4 bases, with 14 bases between the two germline ends. This CDR3 is 16 amino acids long. Germline V CDR1 and CDR2: LGHNA, YSLEER. For the CDR3, the DNA is TGCGCCAGCAGCCAAGATTACAGGGACGTGGCAGATACGCAGTATTTT. Its protein product is CASSQDYRDVADTQYF.

The V call is TRBV29-1, the J call TRBJ2-7, with TRBD2 matching over 9 bases. The CDR3 has 12 amino acids. The junction had 4 bases not matched to a gene; V was cut back by 4 bases and J by 6 bases. Germline CDR1 SQVTM, CDR2 ANQGSEA. The DNA for the CDR3 is TGCAGCGTTGCTCTTAGCGGGGGCGAGCAGTACTTC. It specifies CSVALSGGEQYF.

The chain couples TRBV20-1 to TRBJ2-7, with a tentative D call TRBD2 (6 bases). The germline V and J ends were trimmed by 3 bases and 2 bases, with 14 bases remaining between them. This CDR3 spans 14 amino acids. Per germline, CDR1 DFQATT and CDR2 SNEGSKA (reference sequence). CDR3 amino acids: CSASPGGDPYEQYF. The CDR3, as DNA: TGCAGTGCTAGCCCAGGCGGGGACCCCTACGAGCAGTACTTC.

A word on this clonotype: A much larger clone differs by one base, so this may be a read error. The genes are TRBV12-3 or TRBV12-4 and TRBJ2-1; possible D gene TRBD2, 5 bases. Deletions cut 2 bases from V and 8 bases from J, with 16 bases between. There are 15 residues in the CDR3. CDR3 DNA sequence: TGTGCCAGCAGTTTAATGGCACTAGACAACGATGAGCAGTTCTTC. It specifies CASSLMALDNDEQFF.

This rearrangement joins TRBV7-8 to TRBJ2-7, with TRBD2 matching over 8 bases. The CDR3 is made up of 15 amino acids. The V gene's germline CDR1 is SGHVS and CDR2 FQNEAQ. Unmatched junction bases numbered 9, after V lost 1 base and J lost 7 bases. The CDR3, as DNA: TGTGCCAGCAGCTTAGGGCGGCGGGGGGTAGGGGAGCAGTACTTC. The encoded protein is CASSLGRRGVGEQYF. The variable domain in full, completed from reference TRBV7-8 and TRBJ2-7, reads GAGVSQSPRYKVAKRGQDVALRCDPISGHVSLFWYQQALGQGPEFLTYFQNEAQLDKSGLPSDRFFAERPEGSVSTLKIQRTQQEDSAVYLCASSLGRRGVGEQYFGPGTRLTVT.